This T cell receptor (beta chain) was obtained from a study of blood T cells in healthy people across ages (dated by TCRdb to 2015 to 2017). As for the study more broadly: In model experiments, roughly one uniquely barcoded TCR beta cDNA molecule per two T cells was captured by template switching. Using deep sequencing normalized with unique cDNA molecular identifiers, the study measured how TCR beta repertoire diversity changes with age. Four age groups were formed from the donors: young (average about 16 years), middle-aged (approximately 40), aged (about 68) and long-lived (82). For two donors (one aged 18 to 30 and one aged 80 or older), the study analyzed two additional independent replicas of 1 million unique cDNA reads from the same blood draw.

The donors were roughly 40 Caucasian individuals from Russia, aged roughly 6 to 90 years, who were systemically healthy. Each donor gave 8 to 10 milliliters of peripheral blood, collected into EDTA-treated Vacutainer tubes. Ficoll-Paque density-gradient centrifugation was used to isolate PBMCs, with at least 6 million per sample. Trizol reagent was used to extract total RNA from PBMCs, with at least 5 micrograms per sample. For every donor, flow cytometry on a PBMC aliquot measured the percentage of naive CD45RAhigh/CD27high T cells. The library was produced with 5' RACE. Sequencer: Illumina HiSeq 2500. A second PCR of about 6 to 11 cycles was performed with a sample-barcoded 5' primer and a J-beta primer mix. Each TCR beta cDNA molecule received a unique molecular identifier from a template-switch 5' adaptor carrying 12 random nucleotides. Each sample yielded at least 3 million CDR3-containing paired-end reads. First-strand cDNA synthesis was performed from all RNA using the Mint cDNA synthesis kit, with priming by a TRBC-specific oligonucleotide. All cDNA was treated with uracil-DNA glycosylase and then went through a first 18-cycle PCR with the universal primers M1SS and BC2_uni_R. Processing in the source paper ran as follows. Each sample was normalized by randomly selecting 1 million high-quality reads, each carrying a distinct molecular identifier. Instead of being binned into consensus sequences, reads that shared molecular identifiers were thrown out. CDR3 identification, clonotype clustering and error correction used MiTCR with a Q25 quality threshold and the strictest error-elimination algorithm. Lower-bound total TCR beta diversity was estimated with a nonparametric unseen species model using Euler transformation. The public reads were quality trimmed at Q25 with fastp and then assembled into clones with MiXCR by TCRdb, keeping productive beta chains. CDR3 protein sequences are deduplicated, and each keeps its most common genes and DNA. It is TCRdb's table, rather than the study itself, that gives the V and J calls and clone size. The sample contains more than 650,000 distinct CDR3 sequences, more than 25% of them found a single time. About 2.9% of the sample goes to the ten largest clones.

Per the germline V gene, MNHNS is the CDR1 and SASEGT is the CDR2. For this chain, trimming is 6 bases at the V end and 8 bases at the J end, and the number of junction bases without a gene match is 8. From the cysteine up to the phenylalanine, the CDR3 has a length of 13 residues. Only the CDR3 portion is preserved as DNA: 39 bases, with reading frame beginning at the first base. On this clonotype itself: No antigen is known for it. There are no base qualities to consult, and no much larger clone falls within one base.

Paper-wide results and their limitations: The percentage of naive T cells measured by flow cytometry correlated strongly with observed TCR beta diversity. Since profiling was done on bulk unsorted PBMCs, naive and antigen-experienced compartments could not be conclusively compared. Donor CMV infection status was unknown, potentially confounding age-related changes in expanded clonotypes. As age increased, observed TCR beta diversity per million T cells dropped in a roughly linear way, and a significant reduction was already evident by age 40. Compared with the aged group, the long-lived group had more naive CD4+ T cells, fewer expanded clones and increased TCR diversity, a pattern suggesting age selection. Estimates of total diversity based on one million sequenced T cells were regarded as lower bounds and as underestimates.

These same records also appear under a second study, on T cells of mothers and their children. That second publication adds: Nine systemically healthy Caucasian individuals, comprising three mothers and their six children, were included as donors. cDNA synthesis used all of the extracted RNA, with approximately 1.4 ug of RNA in each 15 ul reaction. In the second PCR, the M1S primer introduced both the sample barcodes and 2-4 random nucleotides. Over 8.5 million TCR beta CDR3 reads were obtained for each mother, and 2.5 million to 3 million reads were obtained for each child. Thymic selection shapes the output of TCR recombination in a similar way in related and unrelated pairs, and inherited differences have a minor effect. Normalized repertoire overlap was always slightly but never significantly higher in related than unrelated mother-child pairs. No persistent microchimeric T cell clones were found, with a detection sensitivity of 85 to 100 clones per million clonotypes. In the study, deep NGS was used to compare the TCR beta repertoires of mothers and children, and features distinguishing related mother-child pairs from unrelated individuals were sought. On average, the children were approximately 11 +/- 4 years old, while the mothers were 40 +/- 4 years old. After adapter ligation was performed with NEBNext reagents, the libraries were sequenced on an Illumina HiSeq 2000 with 100+100 nt paired-end reads. To prevent cross-contamination, the mother and child libraries were prepared a month apart and were sequenced in separate runs. Each donor had between about 500,000 and 2,100,000 distinct TCR beta clonotypes identified. Naive TCR beta clonotypes were estimated from low-frequency clonotypes matched to each donor's FACS-determined naive share, without sorting.

The TCR originated in a boy aged 5-17 years in good health. In this chain, TRBV6-1 is recombined with TRBJ1-2; 8 nucleotides in the junction match TRBD1. The sequencing sample was made of blood. The CDR3 loop reads CASRLTGARGYTF. DNA sequence: TGTGCCAGCAGGCTGACAGGGGCTCGCGGCTACACCTTC.